The 10 T cell receptor beta chains below were found in one sample sequenced in a study of blood T cell repertoires in COVID-19. TCRdb keeps only in-frame clones here, not all; method: immunoSEQ multiplex PCR. The sample records 110,000 or so clones, around 84% being singletons. Sequenced input: peripheral blood. All receptors derive from a woman between 35 and 50 years old with acute or convalescent COVID-19.

The J gene is TRBJ2-7, the V gene TRBV19; possible D gene TRBD1, 6 bases. CDR3 length equals 15 residues. Trimming removed 5 bases from V and 3 bases from J, with 17 bases in between. Germline CDR1 LNHDA, CDR2 SQIVND (reference sequence). In DNA, the CDR3 is TGTGCCAGTAGTGCCGTAAGGGGGTTCCTCTACGAGCAGTACTTC. Translating gives CASSAVRGFLYEQYF.

This chain connects TRBV19 to TRBJ2-7; TRBD1 aligns across 11 bases. The CDR3 is 15 amino acids. V was clipped by 5 bases and J by 2 bases; unmatched bases: 5. The germline V gene encodes CDR1 LNHDA and CDR2 SQIVND (reference sequence). The CDR3 sequence is CASSQSGQGAYEQYF. CDR3 DNA sequence: TGTGCCAGTAGTCAATCGGGACAGGGGGCCTACGAGCAGTACTTC.

This chain uses TRBV7-2 with TRBJ2-2; 8 nucleotides align to TRBD2. Germline V lookup: CDR1 SGHTA, CDR2 FQGNSA. The CDR3 contains 16 residues. V shed 4 bases and J 1 base; nucleotides not matched to a gene: 5. The CDR3 DNA is TGTGCCAGCAGCTCCATAGCGGGGATGAACACCGGGGAGCTGTTTTTT. This gives the protein CASSSIAGMNTGELFF.

This chain links TRBV3-1 (or the pseudogene TRBV3-2) with TRBJ2-2, with TRBD2 matching 13 bases. This CDR3 is 16 amino acids long. Per the germline V gene, CDR1 is LGHDT and CDR2 is YNNKEL (reference sequence). Germline trimming cut 4 bases from V and 6 bases from J; bases unmatched to any gene: 5. CDR3 sequence (DNA): TGTGCCAGCAGCCTGCGACTAGCGGGGGGACCCGGGGAGCTGTTTTTT. This codes for CASSLRLAGGPGELFF.

This clone was recorded once. V gene TRBV9 combines with J gene TRBJ1-2; 11 positions match TRBD1. V was pared by 4 bases and J by 3 bases, with 8 bases of the junction left unmatched. The CDR3 is 16 amino acids. The germline V gene has CDR1 SGDLS and CDR2 YYNGEE. The CDR3 protein is CASSSRTGGLDYGYTF. CDR3 DNA: TGTGCCAGCAGCAGCCGGACAGGGGGCCTCGACTATGGCTACACCTTC.

The gene calls are TRBV9 and TRBJ1-2; tentatively, D is TRBD1 (6 bases). This CDR3 spans 12 amino acids. V was shortened by 8 bases and J by 3 bases, with 11 bases between the two germline ends. Germline V gene lookup returns CDR1 SGDLS and CDR2 YYNGEE. The CDR3 sequence is CASSDSHYGYTF. DNA of the CDR3: TGTGCCAGTTCGGACAGCCACTATGGCTACACCTTC. The full variable domain, with the rest looked up from reference TRBV9 and TRBJ1-2, is DSGVTQTPKHLITATGQRVTLRCSPRSGDLSVYWYQQSLDQGLQFLIQYYNGEERAKGNILERFSAQQFPDLHSELNLSSLELGDSALYFCASSDSHYGYTFGSGTRLTVV.

This clone was seen a single time. V gene TRBV6-6 combines with J gene TRBJ1-4; TRBD1 might be the D (6 bases). CDR1 and CDR2 (germline): MNHNY, SVGAGI (reference sequence). The ends were cut back, 2 bases at V and 0 bases at J, with 10 bases in the middle. CDR3 length: 16 amino acids. The DNA of the CDR3 is TGTGCCAGCAGTTACGGACAGAGCCCAACTAATGAAAAACTGTTTTTT. Amino acids: CASSYGQSPTNEKLFF.

The chain recombines TRBV3-1 (or the pseudogene TRBV3-2) with TRBJ2-2; 8 bases are shared with TRBD2. This CDR3 has 14 amino acids. Germline V gene data show CDR1 as LGHDT and CDR2 as YNNKEL (reference sequence). V was pared by 4 bases and J by 6 bases, with 4 bases of the junction left unmatched. CDR3 nucleotide sequence: TGTGCCAGCAGCCCTATAGCGGGGTCCGGGGAGCTGTTTTTT. As protein: CASSPIAGSGELFF.

This clone was detected a few times. The rearrangement uses TRBV5-6 and TRBJ1-1, with D maybe TRBD1 (5 bases). Germline lookup yields CDR1 SGHDT and CDR2 YYEEEE. V was cut by 1 base and J by 3 bases, with 10 bases left in between. The CDR3 is 14 amino acids. The CDR3 DNA sequence: TGTGCCAGCAGCTTGACGGCAGGGTACACTGAAGCTTTCTTT. Its protein is CASSLTAGYTEAFF. Filled out from reference TRBV5-6 and TRBJ1-1, the complete variable domain reads DAGVTQSPTHLIKTRGQQVTLRCSPKSGHDTVSWYQQALGQGPQFIFQYYEEEERQRGNFPDRFSGHQFPNYSSELNVNALLLGDSALYLCASSLTAGYTEAFFGQGTRLTVV.

The chain carries TRBV6-5 and TRBJ1-1; TRBD1 agrees at 7 bases. This CDR3 is 15 amino acids long. Germline CDR1 and CDR2: MNHEY and SVGAGI. V was clipped by 6 bases and J by 11 bases; unmatched bases: 18. In DNA form, the CDR3 reads TGTGCCAGCAGGGACGGACAGGTCTTGTCACGGGGGGCTTTCTTT. Translating gives CASRDGQVLSRGAFF.